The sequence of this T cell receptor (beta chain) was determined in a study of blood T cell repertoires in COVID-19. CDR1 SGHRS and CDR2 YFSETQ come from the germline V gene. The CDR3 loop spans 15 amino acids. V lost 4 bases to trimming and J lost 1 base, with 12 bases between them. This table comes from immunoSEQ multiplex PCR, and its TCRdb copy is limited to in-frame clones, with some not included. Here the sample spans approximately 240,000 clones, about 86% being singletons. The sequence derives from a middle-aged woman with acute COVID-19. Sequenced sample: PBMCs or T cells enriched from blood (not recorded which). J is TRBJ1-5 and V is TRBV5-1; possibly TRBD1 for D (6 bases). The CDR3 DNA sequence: TGCGCCAGCAGCCAGGACAGTTTGAGCAATCAGCCCCAGCATTTT. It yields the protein CASSQDSLSNQPQHF. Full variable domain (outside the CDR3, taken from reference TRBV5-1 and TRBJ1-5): KAGVTQTPRYLIKTRGQQVTLSCSPISGHRSVSWYQQTPGQGLQFLFEYFSETQRNKGNFPGRFSGRQFSNSRSEMNVSTLELGDSALYLCASSQDSLSNQPQHFGDGTRLSIL.